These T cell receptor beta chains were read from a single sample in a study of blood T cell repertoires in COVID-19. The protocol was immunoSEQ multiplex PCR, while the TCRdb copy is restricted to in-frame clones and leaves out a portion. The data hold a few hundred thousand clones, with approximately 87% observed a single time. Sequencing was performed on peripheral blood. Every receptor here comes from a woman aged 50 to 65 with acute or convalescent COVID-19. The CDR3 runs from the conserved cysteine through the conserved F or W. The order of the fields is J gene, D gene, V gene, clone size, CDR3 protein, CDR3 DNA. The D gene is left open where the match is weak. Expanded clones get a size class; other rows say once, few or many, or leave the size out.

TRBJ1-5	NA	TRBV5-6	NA	CASSRFEVEAQHF	TGTGCCAGCAGCCGATTTGAAGTGGAGGCCCAGCATTTT
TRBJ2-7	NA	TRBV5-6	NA	CASSAGPRPHEQYF	TGTGCCAGCAGCGCGGGACCCAGACCTCACGAGCAGTACTTC
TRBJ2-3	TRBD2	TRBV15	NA	CATSGLAGDVTDTQYF	TGTGCCACCAGCGGGTTAGCGGGAGATGTCACAGATACGCAGTATTTT
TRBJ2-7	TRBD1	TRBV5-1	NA	CASHKAGTGGSEQYF	TGCGCCAGCCACAAGGCCGGGACAGGGGGCAGCGAGCAGTACTTC
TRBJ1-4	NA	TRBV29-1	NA	CSVGRGGEKLFF	TGCAGCGTTGGCCGCGGGGGTGAAAAACTGTTTTTT
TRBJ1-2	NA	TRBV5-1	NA	CASSLEGPGGGYTF	TGCGCCAGCAGCTTGGAGGGGCCCGGTGGTGGCTACACCTTC
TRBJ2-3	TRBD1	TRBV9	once	CASSVGQGTDTQYF	TGTGCCAGCAGCGTCGGACAGGGGACGGATACGCAGTATTTT
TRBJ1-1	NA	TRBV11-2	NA	CASSSFQGRESTEAFF	TGTGCCAGCAGCTCTTTCCAGGGCCGGGAGTCCACTGAAGCTTTCTTT
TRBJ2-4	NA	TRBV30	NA	CAWRMSGVQYF	TGTGCCTGGAGGATGTCAGGCGTTCAGTACTTC
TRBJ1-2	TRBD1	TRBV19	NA	CASSTPWGTGGWDGYTF	TGTGCCAGTAGTACTCCTTGGGGGACAGGGGGATGGGATGGCTACACCTTC
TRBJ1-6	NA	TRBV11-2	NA	CASSFTRQNSPLHF	TGTGCCAGCAGCTTTACCAGGCAAAATTCACCCCTCCACTTT
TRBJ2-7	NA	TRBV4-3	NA	CASSQSTGYEQYF	TGCGCCAGCAGCCAATCTACAGGCTACGAGCAGTACTTC
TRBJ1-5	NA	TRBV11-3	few	CASSLGRAQPQHF	TGTGCCAGCAGCTTAGGCAGGGCTCAGCCCCAGCATTTT
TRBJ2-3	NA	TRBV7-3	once	CASSLASTDTQYF	TGTGCCAGCAGCTTAGCGAGCACAGATACGCAGTATTTT
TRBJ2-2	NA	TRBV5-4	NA	CASSFGQSIPGELFF	TGTGCCAGCAGCTTTGGGCAGAGTATACCCGGGGAGCTGTTTTTT
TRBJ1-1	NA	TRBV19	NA	CASSHQGHTEAFF	TGTGCCAGTAGTCATCAGGGGCACACTGAAGCTTTCTTT
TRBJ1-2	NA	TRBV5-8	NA	CASSLQFLGYTF	TGTGCCAGCAGCTTACAGTTCCTTGGCTACACCTTC
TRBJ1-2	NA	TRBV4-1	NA	CASSQAPDTGGYGYTF	TGCGCCAGCAGCCAAGCCCCGGACACGGGAGGGTATGGCTACACCTTC
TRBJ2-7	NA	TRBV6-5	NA	CASNGGPSYEQYF	TGTGCCAGCAACGGGGGGCCCTCCTACGAGCAGTACTTC
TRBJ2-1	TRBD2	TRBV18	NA	CASSPPTAGGYNEQFF	TGTGCCAGCTCACCACCTACAGCGGGGGGCTACAATGAGCAGTTCTTC
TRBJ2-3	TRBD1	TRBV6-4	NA	CASTPGTGTGTDTQYF	TGTGCCAGCACTCCCGGGACAGGGACGGGCACAGATACGCAGTATTTT
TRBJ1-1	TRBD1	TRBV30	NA	CAWRMTGSTEAFF	TGTGCCTGGAGGATGACAGGGAGTACTGAAGCTTTCTTT
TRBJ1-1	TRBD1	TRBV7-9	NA	CASSLDRGGLGTEAFF	TGTGCCAGCAGCTTGGACAGGGGAGGCCTCGGCACTGAAGCTTTCTTT
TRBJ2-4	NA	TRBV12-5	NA	CASGTDGQSAKNIQYF	TGTGCTAGTGGAACCGATGGGCAGTCAGCCAAAAACATTCAGTACTTC
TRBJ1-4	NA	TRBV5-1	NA	CASSLNLRATNEKLFF	TGCGCCAGCAGCTTGAACCTCAGGGCAACTAATGAAAAACTGTTTTTT
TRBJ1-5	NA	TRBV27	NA	CASSFKGSNQPQHF	TGTGCCAGCAGTTTTAAGGGGAGCAATCAGCCCCAGCATTTT
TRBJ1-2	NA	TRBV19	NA	CATTRSAQNYGYTF	TGTGCCACGACACGGTCCGCACAGAACTATGGCTACACCTTC
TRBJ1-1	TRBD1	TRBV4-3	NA	CASSERGQGGAMNTEAFF	TGCGCCAGCAGCGAAAGGGGGCAGGGTGGTGCCATGAACACTGAAGCTTTCTTT
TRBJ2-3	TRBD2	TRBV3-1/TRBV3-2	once	CASSILAGSSTDTQYF	TGTGCCAGCAGCATACTAGCGGGGTCTAGCACAGATACGCAGTATTTT
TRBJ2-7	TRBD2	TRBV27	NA	CASSLGGSRHEQYF	TGTGCCAGCAGTTTAGGCGGGAGCCGGCACGAGCAGTACTTC
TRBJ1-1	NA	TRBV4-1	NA	CASSSGFTGLNTEAFF	TGCGCCAGCAGCTCGGGATTTACAGGGTTGAACACTGAAGCTTTCTTT
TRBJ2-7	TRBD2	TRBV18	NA	CASSPLGLGGYEQYF	TGTGCCAGCTCACCACTCGGACTAGGCGGCTACGAGCAGTACTTC
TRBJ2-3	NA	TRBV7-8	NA	CASSVTGLPITDTQYF	TGTGCCAGCAGCGTAACGGGACTCCCTATCACAGATACGCAGTATTTT
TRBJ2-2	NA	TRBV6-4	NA	CASRPDFNTGELFF	TGTGCCAGCAGACCCGACTTTAACACCGGGGAGCTGTTTTTT
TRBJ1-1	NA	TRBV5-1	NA	CASSLETQGPTEAFF	TGCGCCAGCAGCTTGGAAACCCAGGGGCCCACTGAAGCTTTCTTT
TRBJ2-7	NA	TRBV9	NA	CASSVGPTGTYEQYF	TGTGCCAGCAGCGTAGGGCCGACGGGGACCTACGAGCAGTACTTC
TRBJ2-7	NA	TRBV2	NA	CASSTVYEQYF	TGTGCCAGCAGCACGGTCTACGAGCAGTACTTC
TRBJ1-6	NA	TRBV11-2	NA	CATDGGFRSPLHF	TGTGCCACCGACGGGGGGTTTCGTTCACCCCTCCACTTT
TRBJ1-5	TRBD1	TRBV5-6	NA	CASSIWGTGNQPQHF	TGTGCCAGCAGCATTTGGGGGACAGGGAATCAGCCCCAGCATTTT
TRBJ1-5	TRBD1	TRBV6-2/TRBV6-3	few	CASSYPGTGTHQPQHF	TGTGCCAGCAGTTACCCTGGGACAGGAACTCATCAGCCCCAGCATTTT
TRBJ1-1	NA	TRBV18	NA	CASSPSGDTEAFF	TGTGCCAGCTCACCCTCCGGGGACACTGAAGCTTTCTTT
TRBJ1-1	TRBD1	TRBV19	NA	CASSMDRGSTEAFF	TGTGCCAGTAGTATGGACAGGGGGAGCACTGAAGCTTTCTTT
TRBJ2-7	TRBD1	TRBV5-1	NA	CASSLAGTGLSYEQYF	TGCGCCAGCAGCTTGGCCGGGACAGGGCTTTCCTACGAGCAGTACTTC